These 3 T cell receptor beta chains were all obtained from the same sample, sequenced in a study of blood T cell repertoires in COVID-19 (dated by TCRdb to 2020 to 2021). The library was made by the immunoSEQ multiplex PCR assay. The clones in this table, taken by TCRdb from immuneACCESS, are in-frame only. Not every clone is retained; where verified, under half of the shortfall comes from an unresolved V gene, and the cause of the rest is unknown. The table for this sample lists about 300,000 clones; about 88% of them were counted only once. Over 1% of the sample belongs to the ten largest clones. Sequences were obtained from peripheral blood. These receptors were obtained from a man in his 70s with acute or convalescent COVID-19.

This clone has just one count. The genes are TRBV27 and TRBJ2-7; no clear D. V lost 3 bases and J lost 4, with 13 bases in between. The CDR3 totals 14 residues. The germline V gene encodes CDR1 MNHEY and CDR2 SMNVEV (reference sequence). CDR3 amino acids: CASSFLVPPYEQYF. The CDR3, as DNA: TGTGCCAGCAGTTTCTTAGTCCCCCCTTACGAGCAGTACTTC.

This chain joins TRBV29-1 and TRBJ2-1; TRBD1 is a possible D gene (5 bases). The CDR3 is 13 residues long. The V gene lost 7 bases and the J gene lost 4 bases, with 14 bases spanning the gap. The germline V gene encodes CDR1 SQVTM and CDR2 ANQGSEA. CDR3 sequence (DNA): TGCAGCGGACACAGGCCCTCGTACAATGAGCAGTTCTTC. This sequence encodes CSGHRPSYNEQFF.

The rearrangement links TRBV18 to TRBJ2-5; the D is unclear. CDR3 size: 13 residues. V shed 2 bases and J shed 5 bases, with 9 bases lying between them. Germline loops: CDR1 KGHSH, CDR2 LQKENI. The CDR3 sequence: CASSPMIEETQYF. The CDR3 coding sequence is TGTGCCAGCTCACCAATGATTGAGGAGACCCAGTACTTC.